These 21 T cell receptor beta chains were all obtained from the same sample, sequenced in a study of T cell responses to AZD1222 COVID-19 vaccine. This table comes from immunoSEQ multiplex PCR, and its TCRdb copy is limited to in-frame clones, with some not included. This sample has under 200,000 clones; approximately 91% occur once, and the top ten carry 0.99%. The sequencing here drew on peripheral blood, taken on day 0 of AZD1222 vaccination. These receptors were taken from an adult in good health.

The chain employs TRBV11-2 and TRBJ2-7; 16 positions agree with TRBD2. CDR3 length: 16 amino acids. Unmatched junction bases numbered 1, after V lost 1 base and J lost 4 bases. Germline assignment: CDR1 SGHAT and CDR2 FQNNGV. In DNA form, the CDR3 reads TGTGCCAGCAGCTTAGCGGGACTAGCGGGAGGGTACGAGCAGTACTTC. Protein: CASSLAGLAGGYEQYF.

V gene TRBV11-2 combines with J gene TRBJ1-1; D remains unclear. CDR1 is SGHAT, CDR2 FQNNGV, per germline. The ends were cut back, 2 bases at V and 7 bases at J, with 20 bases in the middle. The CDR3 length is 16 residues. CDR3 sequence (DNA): TGTGCCAGCAGCTTATACACACACGAGGGAAGGCTTGAAGCTTTCTTT. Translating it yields CASSLYTHEGRLEAFF.

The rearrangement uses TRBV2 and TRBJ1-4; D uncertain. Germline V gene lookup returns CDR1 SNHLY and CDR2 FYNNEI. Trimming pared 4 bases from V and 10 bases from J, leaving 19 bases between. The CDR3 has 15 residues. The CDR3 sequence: CASSVYGGSTRKLFF. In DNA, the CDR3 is TGTGCCAGCAGTGTTTATGGTGGGAGCACCCGAAAACTGTTTTTT.

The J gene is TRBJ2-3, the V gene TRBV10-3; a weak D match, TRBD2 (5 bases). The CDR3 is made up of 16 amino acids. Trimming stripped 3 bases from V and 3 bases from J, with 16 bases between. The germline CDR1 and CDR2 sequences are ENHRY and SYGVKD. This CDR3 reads CAISESQRSFTDTQYF. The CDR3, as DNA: TGTGCCATCAGTGAAAGTCAGCGGAGTTTTACAGATACGCAGTATTTT.

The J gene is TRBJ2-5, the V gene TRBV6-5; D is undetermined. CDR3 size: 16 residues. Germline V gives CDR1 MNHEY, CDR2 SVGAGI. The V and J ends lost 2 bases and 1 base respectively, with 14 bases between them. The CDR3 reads CASSYRIDWGQETQYF. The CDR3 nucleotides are TGTGCCAGCAGTTACCGGATAGACTGGGGCCAAGAGACCCAGTACTTC.

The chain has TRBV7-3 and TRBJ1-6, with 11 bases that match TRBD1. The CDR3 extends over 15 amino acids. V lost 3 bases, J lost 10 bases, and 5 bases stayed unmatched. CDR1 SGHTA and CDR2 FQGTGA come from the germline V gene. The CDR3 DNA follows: TGTGCCAGCAGCTTTGGACAGGGGGCGGGCTCACCCCTCCACTTT. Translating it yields CASSFGQGAGSPLHF.

Here the CDR3 reads CASSPTDSLRYF. The CDR3 coding sequence is TGTGCCAGCAGTCCCACAGACTCCCTAAGGTACTTC. The chain is built from TRBV12-3 or TRBV12-4 and TRBJ2-7; unclear D gene. The CDR3 spans 12 residues. V lost 5 bases and J lost 12, with 17 bases in between.

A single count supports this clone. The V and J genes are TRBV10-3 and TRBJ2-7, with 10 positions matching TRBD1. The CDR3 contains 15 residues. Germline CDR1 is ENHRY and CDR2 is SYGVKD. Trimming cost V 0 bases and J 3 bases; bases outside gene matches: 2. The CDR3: CAISESGDRGYEQYF. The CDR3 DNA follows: TGTGCCATCAGTGAGTCGGGGGACAGGGGCTACGAGCAGTACTTC.

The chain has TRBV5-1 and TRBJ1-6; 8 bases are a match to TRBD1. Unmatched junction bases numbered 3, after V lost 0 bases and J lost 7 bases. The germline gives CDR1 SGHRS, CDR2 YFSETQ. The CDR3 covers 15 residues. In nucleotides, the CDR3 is TGCGCCAGCAGCTTGGACAGGGGGTACAATTCACCCCTCCACTTT. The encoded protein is CASSLDRGYNSPLHF.

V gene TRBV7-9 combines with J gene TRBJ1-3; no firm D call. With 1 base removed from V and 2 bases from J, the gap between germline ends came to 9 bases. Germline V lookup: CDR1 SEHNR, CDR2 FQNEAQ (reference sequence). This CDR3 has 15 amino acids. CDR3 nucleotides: TGTGCCAGCAGCTTAGTTCGTGGCGCTGGAAACACCATATATTTT. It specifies CASSLVRGAGNTIYF.

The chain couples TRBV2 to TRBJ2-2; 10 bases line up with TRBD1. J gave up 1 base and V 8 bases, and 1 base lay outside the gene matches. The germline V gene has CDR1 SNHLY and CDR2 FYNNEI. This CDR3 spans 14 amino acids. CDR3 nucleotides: TGTGCCAGCGGACAGGGGGTGAACACCGGGGAGCTGTTTTTT. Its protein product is CASGQGVNTGELFF.

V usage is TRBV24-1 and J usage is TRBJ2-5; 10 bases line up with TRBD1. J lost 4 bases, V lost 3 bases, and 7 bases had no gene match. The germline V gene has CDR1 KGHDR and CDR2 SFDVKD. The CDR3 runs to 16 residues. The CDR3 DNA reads TGTGCCACCAGTGATCCACCGGGACAGGGGAGAGAGACCCAGTACTTC. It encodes CATSDPPGQGRETQYF.

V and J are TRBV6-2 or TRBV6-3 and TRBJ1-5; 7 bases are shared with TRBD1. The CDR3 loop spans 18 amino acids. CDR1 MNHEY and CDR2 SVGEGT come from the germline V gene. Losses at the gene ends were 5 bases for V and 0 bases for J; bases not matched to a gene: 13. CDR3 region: CASSLIPGQPYSNQPQHF. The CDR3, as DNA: TGTGCCAGCAGTCTCATACCGGGACAGCCTTATAGCAATCAGCCCCAGCATTTT.

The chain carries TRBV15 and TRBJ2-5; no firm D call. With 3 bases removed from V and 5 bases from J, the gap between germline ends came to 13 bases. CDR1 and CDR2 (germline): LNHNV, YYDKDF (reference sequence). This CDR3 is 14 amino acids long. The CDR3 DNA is TGTGCCACCAGCAGTAACCCCAATGAGGAGACCCAGTACTTC. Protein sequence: CATSSNPNEETQYF.

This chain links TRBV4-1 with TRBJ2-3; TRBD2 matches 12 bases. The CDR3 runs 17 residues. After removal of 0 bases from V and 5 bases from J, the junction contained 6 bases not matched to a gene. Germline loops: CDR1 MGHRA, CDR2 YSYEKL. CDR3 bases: TGCGCCAGCAGCCAAGAGTCTCTAGCGGGAGGGAGAGATACGCAGTATTTT. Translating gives CASSQESLAGGRDTQYF.

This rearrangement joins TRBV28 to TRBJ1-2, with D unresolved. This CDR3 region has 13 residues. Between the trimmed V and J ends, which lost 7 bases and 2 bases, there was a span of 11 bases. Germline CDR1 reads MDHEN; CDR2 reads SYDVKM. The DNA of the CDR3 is TGTGCCAGCACCGGGTCGCGGAACTATGGCTACACCTTC. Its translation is CASTGSRNYGYTF.

DNA for the CDR3: TGTGCCAGCAGTTTAGGGGGCGCGGCGTTTAACTATGGCTACACCTTC. Residues: CASSLGGAAFNYGYTF. The genes are TRBV28 and TRBJ1-2; a possible D gene is TRBD1 (6 bases). Germline lookup yields CDR1 MDHEN and CDR2 SYDVKM. CDR3 length: 16 amino acids. V gave up 2 bases and J gave up 1 base, with 14 bases separating them.

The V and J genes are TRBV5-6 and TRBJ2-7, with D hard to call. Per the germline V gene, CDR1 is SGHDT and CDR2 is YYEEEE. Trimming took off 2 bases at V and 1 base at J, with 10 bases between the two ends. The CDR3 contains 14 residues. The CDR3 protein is CASSFRSRSYEQYF. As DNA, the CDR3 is TGTGCCAGCAGCTTTCGGAGTAGGTCCTACGAGCAGTACTTC.

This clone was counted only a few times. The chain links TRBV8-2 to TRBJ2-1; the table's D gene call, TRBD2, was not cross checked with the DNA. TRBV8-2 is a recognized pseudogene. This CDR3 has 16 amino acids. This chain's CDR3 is CGSTSGEGLSNNEQFF. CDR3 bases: TGTGGCAGCACATCCGGCGAAGGACTTAGTAACAATGAGCAGTTCTTC.

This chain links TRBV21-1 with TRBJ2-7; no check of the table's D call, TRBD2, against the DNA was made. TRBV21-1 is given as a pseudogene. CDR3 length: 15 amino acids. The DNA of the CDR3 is TGTGCCAGCAGAAGCGAGGGGACTAGCCTTTGCGAGCAGTACTTC. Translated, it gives CASRSEGTSLCEQYF.

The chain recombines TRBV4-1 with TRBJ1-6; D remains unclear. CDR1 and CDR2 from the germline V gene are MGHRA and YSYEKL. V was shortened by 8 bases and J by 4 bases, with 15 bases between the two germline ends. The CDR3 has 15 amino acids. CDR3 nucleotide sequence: TGCGCCAGCCGCGTTAGGGCGGAATATAATTCACCCCTCCACTTT. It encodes CASRVRAEYNSPLHF.